What follows describes a single TCR beta chain. This sample stems from a study of blood T cell repertoires in COVID-19. Across the study: The cDNA or gDNA used as material had been derived from T cells, B-cell-depleted T cells, or PBMCs.

Sequenced by immunoSEQ multiplex PCR; TCRdb stores in-frame clones only, minus some. This table has tens of thousands of clones, around 93% appearing once. The CDR3 length is 16 residues. Germline V gene data show CDR1 as SGDLS and CDR2 as YYNGEE. V dropped 0 bases and J dropped 1 base, with 13 bases sitting between them. The J gene is TRBJ1-1, the V gene TRBV9, with D perhaps matching TRBD1 (5 bases). The receptor was isolated from a man aged 50 to 59 with acute or convalescent COVID-19. Sequencing was performed on peripheral blood. This chain's CDR3 is CASSVGEGTPNTEAFF. CDR3 DNA sequence: TGTGCCAGCAGCGTAGGGGAAGGGACTCCGAACACTGAAGCTTTCTTT.